The next 6 T cell receptor beta chains were all read from a single sample in a study of identical twins. TCRdb called the 5' RACE reads again in MiXCR, with one record for every CDR3 protein. The sample holds some 200,000 distinct CDR3 sequences, roughly 7.5% seen once. These records were also assigned to another study, of yellow fever vaccine responses in identical twins.

The specimen sequenced was memory (CD45RO+) T cells sorted from blood. The receptors derive from a woman between 18 and 29 years old in good health.

In this sample, this clonotype turned up many times. This chain uses TRBV12-3 or TRBV12-4 with TRBJ2-3, with 7 bases matching TRBD1. Germline trimming cut 7 bases from V and 5 bases from J; bases unmatched to any gene: 12. The CDR3 covers 15 residues. In nucleotides, the CDR3 is TGTGCCAGCACCGAGGACAGGTTTGGTGGAGATACGCAGTATTTT. It translates to CASTEDRFGGDTQYF.

The V and J genes are TRBV11-2 and TRBJ2-1; a possible D gene is TRBD1 (5 bases). Trimming left V 0 bases short and J 6 bases short, with 12 bases between. The CDR3 runs to 15 residues. The germline CDR1 and CDR2 sequences are SGHAT and FQNNGV. The DNA for the CDR3 is TGTGCCAGCAGCTTAGAGGGGCGTCTATCCAATGAGCAGTTCTTC. As protein: CASSLEGRLSNEQFF.

This clonotype was found a few times. The chain has TRBV7-3 and TRBJ2-1, with 9 bases matching TRBD1. V shed 1 base and J 6 bases; nucleotides not matched to a gene: 4. The germline V gene has CDR1 SGHTA and CDR2 FQGTGA. This CDR3 contains 15 residues. The CDR3 DNA sequence: TGTGCCAGCAGCTTAAGAGGGGGACAGGGCAATGAGCAGTTCTTC. Residues: CASSLRGGQGNEQFF.

The chain employs TRBV6-2 or TRBV6-3 and TRBJ1-5, with 11 bases fitting TRBD1. The CDR3 consists of 18 residues. With V trimmed by 3 bases and J by 1 base, 8 bases remained unmatched. The germline V gene has CDR1 MNHEY and CDR2 SVGEGT. The DNA for the CDR3 is TGTGCCAGCAGTTATGAGACGGGACAGGGGGGGAGCAATCAGCCCCAGCATTTT. It encodes CASSYETGQGGSNQPQHF.

The V gene is TRBV6-4, the J gene TRBJ2-1, with 15 bases lining up with TRBD2. The ends lost 0 bases at V and 8 bases at J; junction bases unmatched: 8. From germline, CDR1 is MRHNA and CDR2 SNTAGT. This CDR3 has 18 amino acids. CDR3 bases: TGTGCCAGCAGTGACTCGGGACTAGCGGGAGGACCTGGGGATGAGCAGTTCTTC. This translates into CASSDSGLAGGPGDEQFF.

The J gene is TRBJ1-2, the V gene TRBV12-5; TRBD1 matches at 8 bases. The germline V gene encodes CDR1 LGHNT and CDR2 FRNRAP. The CDR3 is 17 amino acids. In DNA, the CDR3 is TGTGCCACCTGCCAAGTATATGGTCACAGGGGGAGCTATGGCTACACCTTC. Amino acids: CATCQVYGHRGSYGYTF.